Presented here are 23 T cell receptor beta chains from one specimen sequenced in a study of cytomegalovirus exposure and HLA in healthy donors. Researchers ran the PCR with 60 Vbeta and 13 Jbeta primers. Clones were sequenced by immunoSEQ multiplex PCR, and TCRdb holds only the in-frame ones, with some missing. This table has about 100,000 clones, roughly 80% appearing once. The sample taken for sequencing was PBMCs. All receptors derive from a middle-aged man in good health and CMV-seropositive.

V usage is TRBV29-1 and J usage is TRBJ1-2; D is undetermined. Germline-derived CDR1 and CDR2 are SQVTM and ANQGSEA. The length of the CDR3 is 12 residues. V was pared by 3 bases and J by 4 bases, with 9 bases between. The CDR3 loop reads CSVEAKIYGYTF. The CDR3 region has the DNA TGCAGCGTTGAGGCAAAGATCTATGGCTACACCTTC.

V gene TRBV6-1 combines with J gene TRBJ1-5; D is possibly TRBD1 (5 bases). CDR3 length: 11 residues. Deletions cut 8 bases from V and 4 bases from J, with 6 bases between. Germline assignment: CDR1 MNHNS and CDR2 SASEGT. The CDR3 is CASQGNQPQHF. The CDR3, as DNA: TGTGCCAGCCAGGGAAATCAGCCCCAGCATTTT.

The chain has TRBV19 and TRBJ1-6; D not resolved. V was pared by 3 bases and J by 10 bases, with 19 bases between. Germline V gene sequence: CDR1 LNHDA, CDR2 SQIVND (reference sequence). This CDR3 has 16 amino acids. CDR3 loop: CASSISGNPIRSPLHF. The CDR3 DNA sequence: TGTGCCAGTAGTATCTCGGGAAACCCAATACGATCACCCCTCCACTTT. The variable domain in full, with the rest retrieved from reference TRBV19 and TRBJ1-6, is DGGITQSPKYLFRKEGQNVTLSCEQNLNHDAMYWYRQDPGQGLRLIYYSQIVNDFQKGDIAEGYSVSREKKESFPLTVTSAQKNPTAFYLCASSISGNPIRSPLHFGNGTRLTVT.

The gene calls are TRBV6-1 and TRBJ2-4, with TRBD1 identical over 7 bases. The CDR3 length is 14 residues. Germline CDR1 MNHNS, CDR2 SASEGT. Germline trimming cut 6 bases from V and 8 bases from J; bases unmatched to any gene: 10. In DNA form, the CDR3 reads TGTGCCAGCAGCGTAGGGGGCGCCCTGGACATTCAGTACTTC. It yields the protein CASSVGGALDIQYF.

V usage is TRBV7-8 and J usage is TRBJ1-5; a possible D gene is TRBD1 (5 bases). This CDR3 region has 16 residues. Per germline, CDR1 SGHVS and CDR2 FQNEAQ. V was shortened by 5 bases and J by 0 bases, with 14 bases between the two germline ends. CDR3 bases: TGTGCCAGCAGCCGGAGTGGGGCCACTAGCAATCAGCCCCAGCATTTT. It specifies CASSRSGATSNQPQHF. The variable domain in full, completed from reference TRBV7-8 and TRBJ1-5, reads GAGVSQSPRYKVAKRGQDVALRCDPISGHVSLFWYQQALGQGPEFLTYFQNEAQLDKSGLPSDRFFAERPEGSVSTLKIQRTQQEDSAVYLCASSRSGATSNQPQHFGDGTRLSIL.

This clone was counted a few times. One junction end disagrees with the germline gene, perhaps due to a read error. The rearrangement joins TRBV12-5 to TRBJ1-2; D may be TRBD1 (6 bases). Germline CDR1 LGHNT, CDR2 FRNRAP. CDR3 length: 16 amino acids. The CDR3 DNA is TGTGCTAGTGGTTTGGTACAAGGACAGTCTATCTATGGCTACCCCTTC. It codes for CASGLVQGQSIYGYPF.

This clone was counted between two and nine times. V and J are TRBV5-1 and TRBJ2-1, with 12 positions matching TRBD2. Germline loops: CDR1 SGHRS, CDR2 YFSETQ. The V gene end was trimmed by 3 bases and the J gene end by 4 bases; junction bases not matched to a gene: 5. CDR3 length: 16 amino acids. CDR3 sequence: CASSSLTSGGYNEQFF. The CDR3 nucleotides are TGCGCCAGCAGCTCCCTTACTAGCGGGGGGTACAATGAGCAGTTCTTC.

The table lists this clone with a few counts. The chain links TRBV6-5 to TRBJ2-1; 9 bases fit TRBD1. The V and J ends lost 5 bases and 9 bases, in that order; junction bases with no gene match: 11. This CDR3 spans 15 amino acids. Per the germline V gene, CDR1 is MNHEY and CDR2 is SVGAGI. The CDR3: CASSVSDRGLIEQFF. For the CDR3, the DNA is TGTGCCAGCAGTGTCTCGGACAGGGGTTTAATTGAGCAGTTCTTC.

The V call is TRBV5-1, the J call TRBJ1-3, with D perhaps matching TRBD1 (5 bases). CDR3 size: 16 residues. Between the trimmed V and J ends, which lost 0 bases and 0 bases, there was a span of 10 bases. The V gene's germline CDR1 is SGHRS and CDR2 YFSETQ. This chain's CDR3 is CASSLGQRSSGNTIYF. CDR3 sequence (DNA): TGCGCCAGCAGCTTGGGACAGAGAAGCTCTGGAAACACCATATATTTT. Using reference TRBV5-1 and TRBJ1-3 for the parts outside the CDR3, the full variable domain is KAGVTQTPRYLIKTRGQQVTLSCSPISGHRSVSWYQQTPGQGLQFLFEYFSETQRNKGNFPGRFSGRQFSNSRSEMNVSTLELGDSALYLCASSLGQRSSGNTIYFGEGSWLTVV.

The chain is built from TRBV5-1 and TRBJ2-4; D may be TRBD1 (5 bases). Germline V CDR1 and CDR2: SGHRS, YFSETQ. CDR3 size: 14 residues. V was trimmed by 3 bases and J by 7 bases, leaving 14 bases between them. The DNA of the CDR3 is TGCGCCAGCAGCTCAGACAGTTTCTTGAACATTCAGTACTTC. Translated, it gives CASSSDSFLNIQYF. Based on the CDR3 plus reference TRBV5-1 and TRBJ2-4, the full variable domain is KAGVTQTPRYLIKTRGQQVTLSCSPISGHRSVSWYQQTPGQGLQFLFEYFSETQRNKGNFPGRFSGRQFSNSRSEMNVSTLELGDSALYLCASSSDSFLNIQYFGAGTRLSVL.

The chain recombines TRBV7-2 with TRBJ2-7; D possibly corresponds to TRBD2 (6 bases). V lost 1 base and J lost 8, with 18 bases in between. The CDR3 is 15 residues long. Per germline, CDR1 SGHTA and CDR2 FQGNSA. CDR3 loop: CASSLGSSGGLQQYF. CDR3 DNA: TGTGCCAGCAGCTTAGGGTCATCTGGGGGGTTGCAGCAGTACTTC.

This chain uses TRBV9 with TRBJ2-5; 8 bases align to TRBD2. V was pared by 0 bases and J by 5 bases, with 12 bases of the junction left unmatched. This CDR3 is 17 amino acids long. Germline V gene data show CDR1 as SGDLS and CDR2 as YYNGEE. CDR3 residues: CASSVATRAGGSETQYF. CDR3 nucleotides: TGTGCCAGCAGCGTAGCTACCCGGGCGGGGGGTTCGGAGACCCAGTACTTC.

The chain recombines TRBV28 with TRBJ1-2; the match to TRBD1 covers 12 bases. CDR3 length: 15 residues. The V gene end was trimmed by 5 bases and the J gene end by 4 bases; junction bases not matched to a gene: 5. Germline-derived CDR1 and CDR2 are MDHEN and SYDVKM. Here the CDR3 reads CASSGTGGVSYGYTF. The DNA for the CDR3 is TGTGCCAGCAGTGGGACAGGGGGCGTTAGCTATGGCTACACCTTC.

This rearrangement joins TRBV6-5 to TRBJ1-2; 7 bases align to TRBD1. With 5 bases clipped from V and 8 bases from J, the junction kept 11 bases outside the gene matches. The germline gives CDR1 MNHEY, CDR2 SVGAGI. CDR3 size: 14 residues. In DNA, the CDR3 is TGTGCCAGCAGTCCGGACAGGCGAATTGGGGGCTACACCTTC. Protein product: CASSPDRRIGGYTF.

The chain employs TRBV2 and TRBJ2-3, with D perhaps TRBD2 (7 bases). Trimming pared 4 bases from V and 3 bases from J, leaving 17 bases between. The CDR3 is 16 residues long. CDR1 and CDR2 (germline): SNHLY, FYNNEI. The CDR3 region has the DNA TGTGCCAGCAGTGCGTTTTTCGGGGGGCAAACAGATACGCAGTATTTT. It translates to CASSAFFGGQTDTQYF.

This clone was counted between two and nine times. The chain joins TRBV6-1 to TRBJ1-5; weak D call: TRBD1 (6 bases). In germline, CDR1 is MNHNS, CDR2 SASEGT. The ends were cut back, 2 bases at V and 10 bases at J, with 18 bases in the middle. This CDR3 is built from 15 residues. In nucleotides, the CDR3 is TGTGCCAGCAGTGAACGACCATCCACAGGGTCCCCCCAGCATTTT. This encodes CASSERPSTGSPQHF.

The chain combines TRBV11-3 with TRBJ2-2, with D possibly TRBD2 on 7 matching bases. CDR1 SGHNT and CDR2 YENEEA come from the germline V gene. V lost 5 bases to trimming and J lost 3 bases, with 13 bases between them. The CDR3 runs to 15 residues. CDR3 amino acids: CASSPAGAYTGELFF. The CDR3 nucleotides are TGTGCCAGCAGCCCCGCGGGGGCGTACACCGGGGAGCTGTTTTTT.

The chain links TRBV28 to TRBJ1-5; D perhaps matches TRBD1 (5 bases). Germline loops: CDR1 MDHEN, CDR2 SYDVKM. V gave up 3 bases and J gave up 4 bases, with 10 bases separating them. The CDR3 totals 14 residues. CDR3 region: CASSLGGENQPQHF. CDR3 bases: TGTGCCAGCAGTTTGGGGGGAGAGAATCAGCCCCAGCATTTT.

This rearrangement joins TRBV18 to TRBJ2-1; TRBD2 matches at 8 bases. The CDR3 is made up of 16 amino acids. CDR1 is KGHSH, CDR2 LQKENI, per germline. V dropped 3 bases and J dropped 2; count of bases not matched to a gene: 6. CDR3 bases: TGTGCCAGCTCACCCGTACTAGCGGATACCTACAATGAGCAGTTCTTC. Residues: CASSPVLADTYNEQFF.

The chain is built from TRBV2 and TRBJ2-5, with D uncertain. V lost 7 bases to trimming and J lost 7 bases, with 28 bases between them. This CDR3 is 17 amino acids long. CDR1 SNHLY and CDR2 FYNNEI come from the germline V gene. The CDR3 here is CASIRELALGTGGTQYF. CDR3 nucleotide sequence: TGTGCCAGCATCCGAGAACTGGCTCTTGGCACTGGCGGGACCCAGTACTTC.

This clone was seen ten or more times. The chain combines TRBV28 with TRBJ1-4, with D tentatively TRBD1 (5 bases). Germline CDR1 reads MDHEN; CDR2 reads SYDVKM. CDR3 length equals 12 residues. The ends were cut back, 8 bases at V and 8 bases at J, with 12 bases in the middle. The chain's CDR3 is CASAERGEKLFF. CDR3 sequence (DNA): TGTGCCAGCGCCGAGCGGGGCGAAAAACTGTTTTTT.

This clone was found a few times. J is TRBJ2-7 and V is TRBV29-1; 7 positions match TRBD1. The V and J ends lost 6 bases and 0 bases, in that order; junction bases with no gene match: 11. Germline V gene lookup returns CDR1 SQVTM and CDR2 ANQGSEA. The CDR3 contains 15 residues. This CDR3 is CSVRFGTAYSYEQYF. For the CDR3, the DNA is TGCAGCGTCCGGTTCGGGACAGCTTACTCCTACGAGCAGTACTTC.

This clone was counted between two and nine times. CDR3 bases: TGCGCCAGCAAAGGGACAGCTGTAGACACTGAAGCTTTCTTT. Translating it yields CASKGTAVDTEAFF. The chain employs TRBV5-1 and TRBJ1-1; 7 bases fit TRBD1. Trimming cost V 6 bases and J 3 bases; bases outside gene matches: 8. CDR3 size: 14 residues. Germline values: CDR1 SGHRS, CDR2 YFSETQ.